The next 17 T cell receptor beta chains were all read from a single sample in a study of blood T cell repertoires in COVID-19. Libraries were prepared by immunoSEQ multiplex PCR; TCRdb keeps only in-frame clonotypes and omits some of them. This sample has about 160,000 clones, with more than 65% found just once. The sequencing sample was made of PBMCs or T cells enriched from blood (not recorded which). The receptor source for this set is a man aged 55 to 70 who had recovered from COVID-19.

This clone was picked up a small number of times. The rearrangement joins TRBV10-3 to TRBJ1-2, with a tentative D call TRBD1 (6 bases). Trimming shortened V by 5 bases and J by 5 bases, and 12 bases separated the two germline ends. The germline CDR1 and CDR2 sequences are ENHRY and SYGVKD. This CDR3 has 13 residues. CDR3 coding DNA: TGTGCCATCAGTCTGGACAGCCAGTATGGCTACACCTTC. It translates to CAISLDSQYGYTF.

The chain couples TRBV27 to TRBJ1-2; TRBD1 agrees at 7 bases. The CDR3 is 13 amino acids. CDR1 is MNHEY, CDR2 SMNVEV, per germline (reference sequence). V gave up 4 bases and J gave up 8 bases; unmatched junction bases: 7. CDR3 sequence (DNA): TGTGCCAGCAGTTCCACAGGGGAAGGGGGCTACACCTTC. The encoded protein is CASSSTGEGGYTF.

The V gene is TRBV5-4, the J gene TRBJ2-7; TRBD1 aligns across 7 bases. There are 12 residues in the CDR3. Germline V gene lookup returns CDR1 SGHNT and CDR2 YYREEE (reference sequence). V lost 3 bases to trimming and J lost 3 bases; unmatched junction nucleotides: 0. CDR3 DNA sequence: TGTGCCAGCAGCTGGGACAGCTACGAGCAGTACTTC. Amino acids: CASSWDSYEQYF.

This sequence joins TRBV7-2 and TRBJ1-1; D not certain. Trimming pared 0 bases from V and 1 base from J, leaving 6 bases between. Germline V gene data show CDR1 as SGHTA and CDR2 as FQGNSA. CDR3 length: 14 amino acids. CDR3 in DNA: TGTGCCAGCAGCTTAGCAGCCCAGAACACTGAAGCTTTCTTT. Amino acid sequence: CASSLAAQNTEAFF. Full variable domain (missing parts from reference TRBV7-2 and TRBJ1-1): GAGVSQSPSNKVTEKGKDVELRCDPISGHTALYWYRQSLGQGLEFLIYFQGNSAPDKSGLPSDRFSAERTGGSVSTLTIQRTQQEDSAVYLCASSLAAQNTEAFFGQGTRLTVV.

This chain uses TRBV30 with TRBJ1-1; 8 bases map to TRBD1. The germline gives CDR1 GTSNPN, CDR2 SVGIG (reference sequence). The CDR3 spans 12 residues. V was clipped by 5 bases and J by 5 bases; unmatched bases: 4. The CDR3 loop reads CAWGQGWTEAFF. CDR3 nucleotides: TGTGCCTGGGGACAGGGTTGGACTGAAGCTTTCTTT. Using reference TRBV30 and TRBJ1-1 for the parts outside the CDR3, the full variable domain is SQTIHQWPATLVQPVGSPLSLECTVEGTSNPNLYWYRQAAGRGLQLLFYSVGIGQISSEVPQNLSASRPQDRQFILSSKKLLLSDSGFYLCAWGQGWTEAFFGQGTRLTVV.

The J gene is TRBJ1-4, the V gene TRBV25-1; no firm D call. Between the trimmed V and J ends, which lost 7 bases and 1 base, there was a span of 13 bases. There are 15 residues in the CDR3. Germline CDR1 is MGHDK and CDR2 is SYGVNS. CDR3 protein: CASILRDLTNEKLFF. The CDR3 DNA sequence: TGTGCCAGCATTCTCAGAGACTTAACTAATGAAAAACTGTTTTTT.

J is TRBJ2-2 and V is TRBV7-2; 7 nucleotides agree with TRBD1. The CDR3 runs to 14 residues. Germline V gene data show CDR1 as SGHTA and CDR2 as FQGNSA. Unmatched junction bases numbered 8, after V lost 6 bases and J lost 7 bases. In nucleotides, the CDR3 is TGTGCCAGCAGGACAACAGGGGCGAACGGGGAGCTGTTTTTT. Translating gives CASRTTGANGELFF. Full variable domain (missing parts from reference TRBV7-2 and TRBJ2-2): GAGVSQSPSNKVTEKGKDVELRCDPISGHTALYWYRQSLGQGLEFLIYFQGNSAPDKSGLPSDRFSAERTGGSVSTLTIQRTQQEDSAVYLCASRTTGANGELFFGEGSRLTVL.

V and J are TRBV3-1 (or the pseudogene TRBV3-2) and TRBJ1-5; tentative D call: TRBD1 (5 bases). The CDR3 loop spans 13 amino acids. Per germline, CDR1 LGHDT and CDR2 YNNKEL (reference sequence). Between the trimmed V and J ends, which lost 5 bases and 4 bases, there was a span of 9 bases. The CDR3 nucleotides are TGTGCCAGCAGCTCCAGGGTAAATCAGCCCCAGCATTTT. This sequence encodes CASSSRVNQPQHF.

This chain joins TRBV21-1 and TRBJ1-1; the table's D call, TRBD1, was not checked against the DNA. TRBV21-1 is a pseudogene segment. This CDR3 has 16 amino acids. CDR3 in DNA: TGTGCCAGCAGCAAAGGTAGGACAGGCCCAGGGACTGAAGCTTTCTTT. It is translated as CASSKGRTGPGTEAFF.

About this clone itself: Other DNA sequences in this specimen translate into the identical CDR3. The chain uses TRBV7-2 and TRBJ2-1, with 9 bases lining up with TRBD2. The V and J ends lost 5 bases and 7 bases, in that order; junction bases with no gene match: 9. Germline CDR1 is SGHTA and CDR2 is FQGNSA. CDR3 size: 15 residues. In DNA, the CDR3 is TGTGCCAGCAGCCCCCCCGGGACTAGCAGTAATGAGCAGTTCTTC. It is translated as CASSPPGTSSNEQFF. Variable domain in full (rest from reference TRBV7-2 and TRBJ2-1): GAGVSQSPSNKVTEKGKDVELRCDPISGHTALYWYRQSLGQGLEFLIYFQGNSAPDKSGLPSDRFSAERTGGSVSTLTIQRTQQEDSAVYLCASSPPGTSSNEQFFGPGTRLTVL.

V gene TRBV30 combines with J gene TRBJ1-1; D not certain. The V and J ends lost 4 bases and 6 bases respectively, with 12 bases between them. The CDR3 length is 12 residues. CDR1 and CDR2 from the germline V gene are GTSNPN and SVGIG (reference sequence). The DNA of the CDR3 is TGTGCCTGGACCCCTTTTCTCGCTGAAGCTTTCTTT. Its protein is CAWTPFLAEAFF.

The CDR3, as DNA: TGCAGCGTTCCTCAGGGGGCCACAGATACGCAGTATTTT. Amino acid sequence: CSVPQGATDTQYF. This rearrangement joins TRBV29-1 to TRBJ2-3; 8 bases are shared with TRBD1. Germline V CDR1 and CDR2: SQVTM, ANQGSEA. J lost 2 bases, V lost 5 bases, and 3 bases had no gene match. This CDR3 region has 13 residues.

V and J are TRBV2 and TRBJ1-1, with 7 positions matching TRBD1. The CDR3 sequence is 14 residues long. The germline V gene has CDR1 SNHLY and CDR2 FYNNEI. The V and J ends lost 5 bases and 0 bases, in that order; junction bases with no gene match: 3. CDR3 DNA sequence: TGTGCCAGCAGTCGGACAGGAGTGAACACTGAAGCTTTCTTT. Translating gives CASSRTGVNTEAFF. Using reference TRBV2 and TRBJ1-1 for the parts outside the CDR3, the full variable domain is EPEVTQTPSHQVTQMGQEVILRCVPISNHLYFYWYRQILGQKVEFLVSFYNNEISEKSEIFDDQFSVERPDGSNFTLKIRSTKLEDSAMYFCASSRTGVNTEAFFGQGTRLTVV.

This CDR3 is CASREVSSGETQYF. CDR3 in DNA: TGTGCCAGTAGAGAAGTGTCCTCAGGCGAGACCCAGTACTTC. This sequence joins TRBV19 and TRBJ2-5; D not resolved. Germline V gene sequence: CDR1 LNHDA, CDR2 SQIVND (reference sequence). The length of the CDR3 is 14 residues. V shed 6 bases and J shed 5 bases, with 16 bases lying between them.

This clone has only a few counts. The chain recombines TRBV7-9 with TRBJ2-3; 10 bases fit TRBD2. Unmatched junction bases numbered 12, after V lost 7 bases and J lost 5 bases. The CDR3 runs to 16 residues. The germline CDR1 and CDR2 sequences are SEHNR and FQNEAQ (reference sequence). CDR3 bases: TGTGCCAGCATCCCCAACAGGGCTAGCGGGGGAGATACGCAGTATTTT. Translating gives CASIPNRASGGDTQYF.

The chain joins TRBV20-1 to TRBJ1-4; the D gene is possibly TRBD1 (5 bases). The CDR3 covers 15 residues. The V end lost 3 bases, the J end lost 4 bases, and 15 bases lay between the germline ends. The germline gives CDR1 DFQATT, CDR2 SNEGSKA (reference sequence). The chain's CDR3 is CSASPGGPLNEKLFF. DNA of the CDR3: TGCAGTGCTAGTCCCGGGGGTCCACTTAATGAAAAACTGTTTTTT.

The chain uses TRBV5-5 and TRBJ2-1; no clear D gene. Germline values: CDR1 SGHKS, CDR2 YYEKEE (reference sequence). The CDR3 consists of 15 residues. Trimming removed 3 bases from V and 4 bases from J, with 14 bases in between. The CDR3 loop is CASSSSLTLYNEQFF. CDR3 bases: TGTGCCAGCAGCTCGAGCCTCACCCTATACAATGAGCAGTTCTTC.